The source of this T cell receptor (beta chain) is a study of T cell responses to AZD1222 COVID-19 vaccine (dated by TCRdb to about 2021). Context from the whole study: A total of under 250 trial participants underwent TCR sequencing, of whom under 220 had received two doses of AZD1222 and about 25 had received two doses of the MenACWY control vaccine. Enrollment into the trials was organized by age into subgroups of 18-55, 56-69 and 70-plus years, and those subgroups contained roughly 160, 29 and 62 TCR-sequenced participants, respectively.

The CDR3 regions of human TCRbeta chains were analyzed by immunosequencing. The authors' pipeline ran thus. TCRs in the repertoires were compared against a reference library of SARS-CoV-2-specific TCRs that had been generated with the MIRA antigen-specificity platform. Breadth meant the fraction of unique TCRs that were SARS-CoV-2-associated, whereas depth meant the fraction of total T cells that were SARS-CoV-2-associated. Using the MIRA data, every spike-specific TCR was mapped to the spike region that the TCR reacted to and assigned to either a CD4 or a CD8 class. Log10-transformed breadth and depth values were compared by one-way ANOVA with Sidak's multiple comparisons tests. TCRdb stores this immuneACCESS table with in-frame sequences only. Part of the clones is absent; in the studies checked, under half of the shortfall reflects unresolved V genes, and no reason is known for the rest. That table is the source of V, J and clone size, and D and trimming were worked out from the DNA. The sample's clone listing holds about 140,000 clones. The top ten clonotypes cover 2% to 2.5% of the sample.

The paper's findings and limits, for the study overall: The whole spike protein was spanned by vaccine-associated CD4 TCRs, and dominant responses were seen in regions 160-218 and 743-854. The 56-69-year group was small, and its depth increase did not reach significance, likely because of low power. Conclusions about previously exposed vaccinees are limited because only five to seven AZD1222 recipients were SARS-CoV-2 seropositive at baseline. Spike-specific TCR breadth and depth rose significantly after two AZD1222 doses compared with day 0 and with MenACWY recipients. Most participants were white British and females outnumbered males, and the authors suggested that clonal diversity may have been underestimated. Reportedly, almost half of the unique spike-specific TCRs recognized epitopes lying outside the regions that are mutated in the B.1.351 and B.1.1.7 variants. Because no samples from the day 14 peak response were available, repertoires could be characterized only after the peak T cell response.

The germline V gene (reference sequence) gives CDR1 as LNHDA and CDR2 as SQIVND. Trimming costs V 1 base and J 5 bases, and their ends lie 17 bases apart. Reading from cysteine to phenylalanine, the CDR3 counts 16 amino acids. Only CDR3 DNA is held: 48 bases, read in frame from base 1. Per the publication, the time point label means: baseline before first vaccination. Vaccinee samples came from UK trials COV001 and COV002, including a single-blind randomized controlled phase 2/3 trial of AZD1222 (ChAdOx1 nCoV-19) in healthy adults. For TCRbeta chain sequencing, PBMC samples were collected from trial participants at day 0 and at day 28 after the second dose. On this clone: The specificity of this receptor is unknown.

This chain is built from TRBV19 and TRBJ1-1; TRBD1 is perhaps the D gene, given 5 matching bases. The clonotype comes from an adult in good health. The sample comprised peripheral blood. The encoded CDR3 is CASSIGGFRGVTEAFF. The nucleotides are TGTGCCAGTAGTATAGGGGGGTTTCGTGGGGTTACTGAAGCTTTCTTT.